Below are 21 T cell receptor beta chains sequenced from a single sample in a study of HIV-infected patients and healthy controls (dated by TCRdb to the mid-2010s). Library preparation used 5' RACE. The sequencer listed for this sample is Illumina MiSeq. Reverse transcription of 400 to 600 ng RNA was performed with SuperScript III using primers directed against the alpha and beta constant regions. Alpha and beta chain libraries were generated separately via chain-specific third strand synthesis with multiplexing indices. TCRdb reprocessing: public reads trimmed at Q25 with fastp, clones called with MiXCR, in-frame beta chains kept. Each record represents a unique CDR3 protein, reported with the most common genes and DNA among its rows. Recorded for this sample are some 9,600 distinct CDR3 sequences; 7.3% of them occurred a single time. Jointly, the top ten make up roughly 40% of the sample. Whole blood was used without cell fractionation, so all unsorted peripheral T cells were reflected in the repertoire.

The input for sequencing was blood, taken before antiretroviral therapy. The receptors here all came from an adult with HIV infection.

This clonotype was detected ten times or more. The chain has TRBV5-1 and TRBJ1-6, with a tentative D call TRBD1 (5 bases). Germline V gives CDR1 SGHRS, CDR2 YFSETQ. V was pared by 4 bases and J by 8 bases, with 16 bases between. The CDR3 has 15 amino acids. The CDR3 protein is CASSPDGQGDSPLHF. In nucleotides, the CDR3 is TGCGCCAGCAGCCCTGACGGACAAGGGGATTCACCCCTCCACTTT. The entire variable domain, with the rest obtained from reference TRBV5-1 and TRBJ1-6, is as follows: KAGVTQTPRYLIKTRGQQVTLSCSPISGHRSVSWYQQTPGQGLQFLFEYFSETQRNKGNFPGRFSGRQFSNSRSEMNVSTLELGDSALYLCASSPDGQGDSPLHFGNGTRLTVT.

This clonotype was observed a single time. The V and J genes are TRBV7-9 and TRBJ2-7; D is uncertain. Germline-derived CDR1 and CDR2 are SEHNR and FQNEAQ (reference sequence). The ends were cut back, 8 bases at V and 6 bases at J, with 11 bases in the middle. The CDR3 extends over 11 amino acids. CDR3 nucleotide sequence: TGTGCCAGCGAAGGACGTCTCGAGCAGTACTTC. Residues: CASEGRLEQYF.

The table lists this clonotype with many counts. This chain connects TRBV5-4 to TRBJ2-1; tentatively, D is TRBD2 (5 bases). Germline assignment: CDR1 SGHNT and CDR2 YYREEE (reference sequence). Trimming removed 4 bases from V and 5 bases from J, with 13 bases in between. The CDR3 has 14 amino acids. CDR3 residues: CASSTVAGHNEQFF. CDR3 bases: TGTGCCAGCAGCACCGTGGCGGGCCACAATGAGCAGTTCTTC.

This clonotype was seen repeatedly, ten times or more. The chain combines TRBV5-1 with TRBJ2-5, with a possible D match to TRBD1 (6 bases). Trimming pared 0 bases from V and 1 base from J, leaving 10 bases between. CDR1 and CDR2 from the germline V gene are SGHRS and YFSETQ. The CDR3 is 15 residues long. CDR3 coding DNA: TGCGCCAGCAGCTTGGGGGACACCTTCCAAGAGACCCAGTACTTC. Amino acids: CASSLGDTFQETQYF.

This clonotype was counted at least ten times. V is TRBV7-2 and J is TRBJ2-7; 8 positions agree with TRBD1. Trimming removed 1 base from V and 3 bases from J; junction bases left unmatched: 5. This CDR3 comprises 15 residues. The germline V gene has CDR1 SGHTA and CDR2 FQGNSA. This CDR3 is CASSLGGTGYYEQYF. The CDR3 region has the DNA TGTGCCAGCAGCTTAGGGGGGACAGGCTACTACGAGCAGTACTTC.

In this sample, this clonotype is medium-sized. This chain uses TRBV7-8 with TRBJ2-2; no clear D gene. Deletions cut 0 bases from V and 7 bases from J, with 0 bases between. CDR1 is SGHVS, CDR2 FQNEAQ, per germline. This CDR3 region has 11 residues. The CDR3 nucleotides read TGTGCCAGCAGCTTAGCCGGGGAGCTGTTTTTT. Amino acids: CASSLAGELFF.

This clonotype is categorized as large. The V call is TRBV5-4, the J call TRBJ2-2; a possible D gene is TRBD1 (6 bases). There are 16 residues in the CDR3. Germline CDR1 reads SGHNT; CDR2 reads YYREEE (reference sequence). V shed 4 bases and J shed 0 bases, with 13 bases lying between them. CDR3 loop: CASSAPGHPNTGELFF. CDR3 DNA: TGTGCCAGCAGCGCCCCGGGACATCCGAACACCGGGGAGCTGTTTTTT.

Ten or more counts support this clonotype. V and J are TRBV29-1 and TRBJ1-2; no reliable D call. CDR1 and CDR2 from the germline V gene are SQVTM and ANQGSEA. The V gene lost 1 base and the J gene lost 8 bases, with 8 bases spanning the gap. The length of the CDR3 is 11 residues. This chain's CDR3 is CSVEVVMGYTF. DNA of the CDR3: TGCAGCGTTGAAGTAGTAATGGGCTACACCTTC.

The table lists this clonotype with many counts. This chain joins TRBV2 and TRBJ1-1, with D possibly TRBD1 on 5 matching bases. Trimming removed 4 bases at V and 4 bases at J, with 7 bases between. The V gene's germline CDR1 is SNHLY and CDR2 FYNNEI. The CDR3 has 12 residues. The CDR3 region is CASSAGATEAFF. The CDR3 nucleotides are TGTGCCAGCAGTGCTGGGGCCACTGAAGCTTTCTTT.

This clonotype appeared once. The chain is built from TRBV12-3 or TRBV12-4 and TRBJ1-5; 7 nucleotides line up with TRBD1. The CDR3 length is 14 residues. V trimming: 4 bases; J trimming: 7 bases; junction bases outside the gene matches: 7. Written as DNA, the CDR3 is TGTGCCAGCAGTTGGGACAGCCCGAACCAGCCCCAGCATTTT. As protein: CASSWDSPNQPQHF.

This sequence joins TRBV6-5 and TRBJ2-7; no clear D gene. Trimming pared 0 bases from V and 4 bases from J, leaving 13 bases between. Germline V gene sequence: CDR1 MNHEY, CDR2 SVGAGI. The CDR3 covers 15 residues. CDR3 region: CASSYSIGVLYEQYF. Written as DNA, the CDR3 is TGTGCCAGCAGTTACTCGATTGGGGTACTTTACGAGCAGTACTTC.

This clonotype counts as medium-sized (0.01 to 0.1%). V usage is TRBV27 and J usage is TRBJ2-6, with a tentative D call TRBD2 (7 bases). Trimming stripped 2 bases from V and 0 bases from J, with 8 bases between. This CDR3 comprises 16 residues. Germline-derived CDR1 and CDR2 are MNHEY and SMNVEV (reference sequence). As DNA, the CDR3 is TGTGCCAGCAGTTTAGCGGGGGCCTCTGGGGCCAACGTCCTGACTTTC. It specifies CASSLAGASGANVLTF.

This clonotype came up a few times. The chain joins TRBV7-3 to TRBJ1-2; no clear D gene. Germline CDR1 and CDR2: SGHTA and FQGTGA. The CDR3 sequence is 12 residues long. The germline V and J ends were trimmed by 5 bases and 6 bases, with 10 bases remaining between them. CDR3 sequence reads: CASSSRLDGYTF. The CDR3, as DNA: TGTGCCAGCAGCAGCCGGCTTGATGGCTACACCTTC.

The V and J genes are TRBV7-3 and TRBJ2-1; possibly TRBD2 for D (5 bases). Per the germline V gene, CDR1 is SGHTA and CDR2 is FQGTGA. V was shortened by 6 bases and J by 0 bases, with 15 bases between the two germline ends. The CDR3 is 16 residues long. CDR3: CASSSPGESSYNEQFF. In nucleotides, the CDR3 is TGTGCCAGCAGTTCTCCCGGGGAGAGCTCCTACAATGAGCAGTTCTTC.

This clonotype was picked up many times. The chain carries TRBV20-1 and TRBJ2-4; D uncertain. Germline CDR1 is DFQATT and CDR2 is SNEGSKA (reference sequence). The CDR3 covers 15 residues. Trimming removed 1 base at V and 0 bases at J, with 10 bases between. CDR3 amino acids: CSARGPTIAKNIQYF. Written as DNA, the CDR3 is TGCAGTGCTAGAGGACCGACCATAGCCAAAAACATTCAGTACTTC.

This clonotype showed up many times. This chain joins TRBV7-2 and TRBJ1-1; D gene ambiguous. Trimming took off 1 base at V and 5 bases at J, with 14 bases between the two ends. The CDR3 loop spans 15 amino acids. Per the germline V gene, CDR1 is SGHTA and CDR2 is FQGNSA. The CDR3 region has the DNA TGTGCCAGCAGCTTAGATGGGAGCCGGAGGACTGAAGCTTTCTTT. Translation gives CASSLDGSRRTEAFF.

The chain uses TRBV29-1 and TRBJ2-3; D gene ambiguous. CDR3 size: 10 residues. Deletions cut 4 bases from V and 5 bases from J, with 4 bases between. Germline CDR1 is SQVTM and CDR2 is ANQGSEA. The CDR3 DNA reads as TGCAGCGTTGGAGGAGATACGCAGTATTTT. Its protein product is CSVGGDTQYF.

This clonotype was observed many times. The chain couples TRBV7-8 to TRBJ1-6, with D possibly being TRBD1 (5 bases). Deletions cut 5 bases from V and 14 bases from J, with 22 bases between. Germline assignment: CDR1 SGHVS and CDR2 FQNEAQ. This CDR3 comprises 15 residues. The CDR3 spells CASSQRGQGSGTLHF. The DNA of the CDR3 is TGTGCCAGCAGCCAACGGGGCCAAGGCTCGGGCACCCTCCACTTT. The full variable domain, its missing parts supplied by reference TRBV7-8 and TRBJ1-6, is GAGVSQSPRYKVAKRGQDVALRCDPISGHVSLFWYQQALGQGPEFLTYFQNEAQLDKSGLPSDRFFAERPEGSVSTLKIQRTQQEDSAVYLCASSQRGQGSGTLHFGNGTRLTVT.

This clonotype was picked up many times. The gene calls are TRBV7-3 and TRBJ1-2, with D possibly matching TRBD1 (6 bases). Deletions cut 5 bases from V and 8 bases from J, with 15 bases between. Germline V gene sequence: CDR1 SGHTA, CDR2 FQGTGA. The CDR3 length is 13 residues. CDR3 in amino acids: CASSPMAGEGYTF. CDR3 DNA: TGTGCCAGCAGCCCCATGGCAGGGGAGGGCTACACCTTC.

The chain's CDR3 is CASSLTSGGHNEQFF. The CDR3 nucleotides are TGTGCCAGCAGCTTGACTAGCGGGGGTCACAATGAGCAGTTCTTC. The chain recombines TRBV5-4 with TRBJ2-1; 11 bases align to TRBD2. The J segment lost 5 bases and the V segment lost 1 base, leaving 2 bases of the junction unmatched. The CDR3 covers 15 residues. The germline CDR1 and CDR2 sequences are SGHNT and YYREEE (reference sequence).

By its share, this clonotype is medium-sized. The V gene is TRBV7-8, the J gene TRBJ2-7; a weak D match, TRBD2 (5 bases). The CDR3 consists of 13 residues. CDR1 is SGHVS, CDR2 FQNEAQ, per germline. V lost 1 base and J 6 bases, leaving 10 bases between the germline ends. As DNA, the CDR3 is TGTGCCAGCAGCTTAGGAGAAGAGGGCGAGCAGTACTTC. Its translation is CASSLGEEGEQYF.